This TCR beta chain is from a study of T cell responses to AZD1222 COVID-19 vaccine. Study-wide results and caveats: At 160-218 and 743-854, vaccine-associated CD4 TCRs were dominant, and they spanned spike. Reports indicate that nearly half of spike-specific TCRs are directed at unmutated variant regions. The study identified only six AZD1222 recipients as seropositive at baseline. There were mostly white British donors and more females than males, and clonal diversity was possibly underestimated.

Concerning this clone itself: Its antigen is unidentified.

The CDR3 has 14 residues. V was pared by 4 bases and J by 2 bases, with 12 bases between. CDR1 is SGHTA and CDR2 is FQGNSA in the germline V gene. Data came from immunoSEQ multiplex PCR; TCRdb stores just in-frame clones and leaves some out. This table has roughly 160,000 clones, about 90% appearing once. The chain employs TRBV7-2 and TRBJ2-7; the D is unclear. The clonotype comes from an adult in good health. Sequenced here: peripheral blood, sampled on day 0 of AZD1222 vaccination. The CDR3 spells CASSSNRAAYEQYF. Here the CDR3 DNA reads TGTGCCAGCAGCTCCAACAGAGCCGCCTACGAGCAGTACTTC.